A single sample is the source of the 21 T cell receptor beta chains below, sequenced in a study of spatial heterogeneity in lung cancer. MiXCR, applied by TCRdb to the 5' RACE reads, yields one record per CDR3 protein. The table includes fewer than 15,000 distinct CDR3 sequences, about 3.2% detected once. Antigens for these TCRs are unknown. Study-wide findings and caveats: One measure, the expanded intratumoral alpha and beta TCR count, tracked tumor mutation counts.

The sample's time point: sample taken at primary tumor resection. The source material was lung tumor tissue, sampled at surgery. The receptors stem from a male donor with early-stage non-small cell lung cancer.

Relative to its sample, this clonotype is medium-sized. This chain links TRBV7-9 with TRBJ1-1; D ambiguous. With 5 bases removed from V and 1 base from J, the gap between germline ends came to 14 bases. This CDR3 comprises 15 residues. Germline V gene sequence: CDR1 SEHNR, CDR2 FQNEAQ (reference sequence). The CDR3 DNA reads TGTGCCAGCAGCCCCAAGGGAAGACAGAACACTGAAGCTTTCTTT. This sequence encodes CASSPKGRQNTEAFF.

This clonotype appeared many times. The chain employs TRBV7-2 and TRBJ2-7; the match to TRBD1 covers 8 bases. This CDR3 region has 15 residues. The J segment lost 2 bases and the V segment lost 5 bases, leaving 8 bases of the junction unmatched. Germline V gives CDR1 SGHTA, CDR2 FQGNSA. This chain's CDR3 is CASSPQGQGPYEQYF. CDR3 DNA sequence: TGTGCCAGCAGCCCTCAAGGACAGGGCCCCTACGAGCAGTACTTC.

The genes are TRBV7-9 and TRBJ2-6; D perhaps matches TRBD1 (6 bases). CDR3 size: 13 residues. V lost 5 bases and J lost 13, with 15 bases in between. The V gene's germline CDR1 is SEHNR and CDR2 FQNEAQ (reference sequence). CDR3 in DNA: TGTGCCAGCAGCCCCGGACAGAGAGGAGTCCTGACTTTC. It encodes CASSPGQRGVLTF. Looking up the rest from reference TRBV7-9 and TRBJ2-6 gives the full variable domain: DTGVSQNPRHKITKRGQNVTFRCDPISEHNRLYWYRQTLGQGPEFLTYFQNEAQLEKSRLLSDRFSAERPKGSFSTLEIQRTEQGDSAMYLCASSPGQRGVLTFGAGSRLTVL.

Relative to its sample, this clonotype is large (0.1 to 1%). This sequence joins TRBV20-1 and TRBJ1-1; D is possibly TRBD1 (6 bases). Germline CDR1 DFQATT, CDR2 SNEGSKA (reference sequence). This CDR3 has 12 residues. CDR3 DNA sequence: TGCAGGGGTGGGGGGGGCGACACTGAAGCTTTCTTT. This gives the protein CRGGGGDTEAFF.

The chain has TRBV27 and TRBJ2-3, with 10 bases matching TRBD2. The CDR3 consists of 15 residues. CDR1 and CDR2 (germline): MNHEY, SMNVEV (reference sequence). J was trimmed by 5 bases and V by 3 bases; bases with no gene match: 5. The CDR3 DNA follows: TGTGCCAGCAGTTTGAGCGGGGGGGCCGTAGATACGCAGTATTTT. Its translation: CASSLSGGAVDTQYF.

In regard to this clonotype: It may be a read error: a sequence one base away is much more abundant. The chain uses TRBV4-3 and TRBJ1-2; D remains unclear. The CDR3 has 13 residues. From germline, CDR1 is LGHNA and CDR2 YSLEER. The CDR3 protein is CASSRLGTVGDTF. The CDR3 DNA sequence: TGCGCCAGCAGCCGTCTGGGCACAGTTGGCGACACCTTC.

This clonotype came up many times. The V and J genes are TRBV3-1 and TRBJ2-7; the D gene is possibly TRBD2 (5 bases). Trimming removed 3 bases from V and 1 base from J, with 10 bases in between. Germline CDR1 reads LGHDT; CDR2 reads YNNKEL (reference sequence). The CDR3 consists of 14 residues. The DNA for the CDR3 is TGTGCCAGCAGCCAGCCGGGAAAATCCTACGAGCAGTACTTC. Translation: CASSQPGKSYEQYF.

This clonotype was seen many times. V is TRBV20-1 and J is TRBJ2-7, with 9 nucleotides matching TRBD1. The CDR3 is 14 residues long. From germline, CDR1 is DFQATT and CDR2 SNEGSKA (reference sequence). V was clipped by 0 bases and J by 5 bases; unmatched bases: 5. The CDR3 loop reads CSARDNRGRDEQYF. CDR3 coding DNA: TGCAGTGCTAGAGATAACAGGGGGCGGGACGAGCAGTACTTC.

This clonotype occurred many times. The gene calls are TRBV5-5 and TRBJ2-2; D may be TRBD1 (6 bases). V was clipped by 0 bases and J by 4 bases, with 13 bases between them. Germline V gene lookup returns CDR1 SGHKS and CDR2 YYEKEE (reference sequence). CDR3 length: 16 residues. CDR3 protein: CASSLDRAIPTGELFF. The CDR3 bases are TGTGCCAGCAGCTTGGACAGGGCTATTCCCACCGGGGAGCTGTTTTTT. The full variable domain, completed using reference TRBV5-5 and TRBJ2-2, is DAGVTQSPTHLIKTRGQQVTLRCSPISGHKSVSWYQQVLGQGPQFIFQYYEKEERGRGNFPDRFSARQFPNYSSELNVNALLLGDSALYLCASSLDRAIPTGELFFGEGSRLTVL.

This clonotype was counted between two and nine times. The genes are TRBV5-1 and TRBJ1-2, with TRBD1 matching 10 bases. Looked up from germline, CDR1 is SGHRS and CDR2 is YFSETQ. The length of the CDR3 is 16 residues. J lost 4 bases, V lost 4 bases, and 10 bases had no gene match. Here the CDR3 DNA reads TGCGCCAGCAGCCAACTTGGGACAGGGGAGGTCTATGGCTACACCTTC. It codes for CASSQLGTGEVYGYTF.

This clonotype is medium-sized in the sample. The gene calls are TRBV6-5 and TRBJ1-3; no definite D call. The CDR3 contains 16 residues. From germline, CDR1 is MNHEY and CDR2 SVGAGI. The V and J ends lost 0 bases and 0 bases respectively, with 9 bases between them. The CDR3 sequence is CASSYSSQFSGNTIYF. The CDR3 DNA reads TGTGCCAGCAGTTACTCGAGCCAGTTCTCTGGAAACACCATATATTTT.

At least ten counts were recorded for this clonotype. The J gene is TRBJ1-6, the V gene TRBV6-2 or TRBV6-3; D unclear. Per germline, CDR1 MNHEY and CDR2 SVGEGT. The V end lost 5 bases, the J end lost 10 bases, and 15 bases lay between the germline ends. The CDR3 has 14 residues. CDR3 in DNA: TGTGCCAGCAGTCGGACCGATTCGGGGTCACCCCTCCACTTT. This translates into CASSRTDSGSPLHF.

This clonotype is classed as medium-sized. The chain uses TRBV20-1 and TRBJ2-7; D assignment may be TRBD1 or TRBD2 (5 bases each). Germline assignment: CDR1 DFQATT and CDR2 SNEGSKA (reference sequence). Between the trimmed V and J ends, which lost 3 bases and 2 bases, there was a span of 8 bases. The CDR3 runs 12 residues. CDR3 region: CSASEGTYEQYF. Written as DNA, the CDR3 is TGCAGTGCTAGTGAGGGGACCTACGAGCAGTACTTC.

This clonotype has ten or more counts. The rearrangement uses TRBV20-1 and TRBJ2-7, with D perhaps TRBD1 (6 bases). This CDR3 comprises 14 residues. Per germline, CDR1 DFQATT and CDR2 SNEGSKA (reference sequence). V was trimmed by 3 bases and J by 6 bases, leaving 18 bases between them. The CDR3 reads CSASFRQASGEQYF. CDR3 in DNA: TGCAGTGCTAGTTTTCGACAGGCCAGCGGCGAGCAGTACTTC.

This clonotype was recorded at least ten times. The chain is built from TRBV6-5 and TRBJ1-2, with D hard to call. Trimming removed 5 bases from V and 8 bases from J, with 12 bases in between. Germline V gene lookup returns CDR1 MNHEY and CDR2 SVGAGI. This CDR3 spans 12 amino acids. DNA for the CDR3: TGTGCCAGCAGTCAACGGGTAGGGGGCTACACCTTC. Amino acids: CASSQRVGGYTF.

This clonotype is judged medium-sized (0.01 to 0.1%). The chain carries TRBV28 and TRBJ1-5; 8 bases line up with TRBD1. J lost 1 base, V lost 4 bases, and 0 bases had no gene match. Germline V gives CDR1 MDHEN, CDR2 SYDVKM. The CDR3 loop spans 14 amino acids. Written as DNA, the CDR3 is TGTGCCAGCAGTTGGGACAGGAGCAATCAGCCCCAGCATTTT. Amino acid sequence: CASSWDRSNQPQHF.

In this sample, this clonotype is medium-sized. The chain has TRBV2 and TRBJ1-1, with D tentatively TRBD1 (6 bases). In germline, CDR1 is SNHLY, CDR2 FYNNEI. This CDR3 is built from 14 residues. Trimming stripped 8 bases from V and 5 bases from J, with 18 bases between. In DNA, the CDR3 is TGTGCCAGCTCCGACGGGGGGCTACGGACTGAAGCTTTCTTT. Encoded protein: CASSDGGLRTEAFF. Based on the CDR3 plus reference TRBV2 and TRBJ1-1, the full variable domain is EPEVTQTPSHQVTQMGQEVILRCVPISNHLYFYWYRQILGQKVEFLVSFYNNEISEKSEIFDDQFSVERPDGSNFTLKIRSTKLEDSAMYFCASSDGGLRTEAFFGQGTRLTVV.

This clonotype came up many times. This rearrangement joins TRBV11-3 to TRBJ1-3; the match to TRBD1 covers 7 bases. J gave up 2 bases and V 5 bases, and 9 bases lay outside the gene matches. Germline lookup yields CDR1 SGHNT and CDR2 YENEEA. The CDR3 contains 16 residues. The CDR3 nucleotides read TGTGCCAGCAGCCGACTGAGAACAGGGGCTGGAAACACCATATATTTT. Its protein product is CASSRLRTGAGNTIYF.

In this sample, this clonotype turned up many times. The chain joins TRBV30 to TRBJ2-7, with 10 bases lining up with TRBD1. CDR3 size: 14 residues. Germline lookup yields CDR1 GTSNPN and CDR2 SVGIG (reference sequence). V shed 8 bases, J shed 2 bases, and the junction held 9 bases outside the gene matches. As DNA, the CDR3 is TGTGCCGGACACCAAGGGACAGGGGCCTACGAGCAGTACTTC. It is translated as CAGHQGTGAYEQYF.

This clonotype was seen more than once but under ten times. A clone one base away is much larger, so this may be a read error. The chain combines TRBV28 with TRBJ2-5; D may be TRBD1 or TRBD2 (5 bases each). Per the germline V gene, CDR1 is MDHEN and CDR2 is SYDVKM. CDR3 length: 13 amino acids. The CDR3 loop is CAISLVGAETQYF. CDR3 nucleotide sequence: TGTGCCATCAGTTTAGTCGGGGCAGAGACCCAGTACTTC.

This clonotype is categorized as large (0.1 to 1%). The chain employs TRBV5-1 and TRBJ2-5; 12 bases fit TRBD1. This CDR3 is built from 15 residues. The trim removed 3 bases at V and 5 bases at J, leaving 5 bases unmatched. Germline loops: CDR1 SGHRS, CDR2 YFSETQ. CDR3 DNA sequence: TGCGCCAGCAGCTGGGGACAGGGGGCGAGTGAGACCCAGTACTTC. It codes for CASSWGQGASETQYF.